These 27 T cell receptor beta chains were all obtained from the same sample, sequenced in a study of molecular identifiers for immune sequencing clone quantification. MiXCR, applied by TCRdb to the PCR reads, yields one record per CDR3 protein. The sample carries hundreds of thousands of distinct CDR3 sequences, around 25% recorded once. Sequencing was carried out using naive CD8+ T cells from blood, with Jurkat cell RNA spiked in. The subset: FACS-sorted CD8+CD4-CCR7+CD45RA+ naive T cells. These receptors were taken from a human donor in good health. Some libraries in this study had Jurkat cell RNA spiked in.

The chain couples TRBV14 to TRBJ2-5, with 9 bases fitting TRBD2. The CDR3 has 16 residues. Germline-derived CDR1 and CDR2 are SGHDN and FVKESK. Trimming at V came to 1 base and at J to 5 bases, leaving 8 bases not matched to a gene. The CDR3 region is CASSQGGTSRIETQYF. The CDR3 DNA sequence: TGTGCCAGCAGCCAAGGGGGGACTAGCCGGATTGAGACCCAGTACTTC.

With regard to this clonotype: The junction shows a germline mismatch at one end, possibly a read error. The gene calls are TRBV7-2 and TRBJ2-7; D might be TRBD1 or TRBD2, each matching 5 bases. Germline V gene sequence: CDR1 SGHTA, CDR2 FQGNSA. This CDR3 comprises 14 residues. CDR3 DNA: TGTGCCAGCAGCCCGGGGCCAGCCCCTTACGCGCAGTACTTC. It is translated as CASSPGPAPYAQYF.

This clonotype has more than one count but fewer than ten. The V and J genes are TRBV20-1 and TRBJ2-1; 10 nucleotides align to TRBD2. There are 16 residues in the CDR3. The junction had 3 bases not matched to a gene; V was cut back by 0 bases and J by 1 base. Germline V gene lookup returns CDR1 DFQATT and CDR2 SNEGSKA (reference sequence). Written as DNA, the CDR3 is TGCAGTGCTAGAGATGAGCGGGAGGGATCCTACAATGAGCAGTTCTTC. Protein product: CSARDEREGSYNEQFF.

A note on this clonotype: A read error is possible here, since a much larger clone lies one base away. DNA of the CDR3: TGTGCCAGTAGTATCGGGACAGCAGCATCTATCGAGCAGTGCTTC. Translating gives CASSIGTAASIEQCF. The chain couples TRBV19 to TRBJ2-7; TRBD1 matches at 7 bases. CDR1 is LNHDA and CDR2 is SQIVND in the germline V gene (reference sequence). The CDR3 extends over 15 amino acids.

The genes are TRBV6-5 and TRBJ2-2; D possibly matches TRBD1 or TRBD2 (5 bases each). The CDR3 has 14 amino acids. Trimming took off 0 bases at V and 6 bases at J, with 8 bases between the two ends. In germline, CDR1 is MNHEY, CDR2 SVGAGI. Here the CDR3 DNA reads TGTGCCAGCAGTTACTCCGAGGGGCCCGGGGAGCTGTTTTTT. As protein: CASSYSEGPGELFF.

Worth noting for this clonotype: The germline gene is not matched at one end of the junction; a read error may be the cause. The chain is built from TRBV7-9 and TRBJ1-1, with 8 bases that match TRBD1. The V gene's germline CDR1 is SEHNR and CDR2 FQNEAQ (reference sequence). The CDR3 has 13 residues. The CDR3 region is CASSSLDRAEASF. For the CDR3, the DNA is TGTGCCAGCAGCTCTTTGGACAGGGCTGAAGCTTCCTTT.

This clonotype was picked up one time. With a much larger clone just one base away, this may be a read error. The rearrangement joins TRBV4-3 to TRBJ1-4; D is undetermined. This CDR3 is built from 14 residues. Germline assignment: CDR1 LGHNA and CDR2 YSLEER. V was cut by 4 bases and J by 2 bases, with 8 bases left in between. The CDR3 protein is CASSPARTNEKLFF. As DNA, the CDR3 is TGCGCCAGCAGCCCTGCGAGGACTAATGAAAAACTGTTTTTT.

The rearrangement links TRBV19 to TRBJ1-3; D call uncertain. This CDR3 has 14 amino acids. Deletions cut 7 bases from V and 2 bases from J, with 12 bases between. Germline V gene data show CDR1 as LNHDA and CDR2 as SQIVND (reference sequence). The CDR3 loop reads CASKGDWTGNTIYF. CDR3 bases: TGTGCCAGTAAGGGCGATTGGACTGGAAACACCATATATTTT.

At least ten counts were recorded for this clonotype. V is TRBV5-1 and J is TRBJ2-3; 7 bases map to TRBD2. V lost 0 bases, J lost 0 bases, and 4 bases stayed unmatched. Germline CDR1 SGHRS, CDR2 YFSETQ. CDR3 length equals 16 residues. CDR3 coding DNA: TGCGCCAGCAGCTTGGGACTAGCATTGAGCACAGATACGCAGTATTTT. This codes for CASSLGLALSTDTQYF.

The chain employs TRBV2 and TRBJ2-5; 10 nucleotides line up with TRBD2. Germline V gene data show CDR1 as SNHLY and CDR2 as FYNNEI. The CDR3 runs 15 residues. The V and J ends lost 3 bases and 5 bases, in that order; junction bases with no gene match: 6. The CDR3, as DNA: TGTGCCAGCAGTGATATAGCGGGGGGTTCCGAGACCCAGTACTTC. As protein: CASSDIAGGSETQYF.

Note on this clonotype: A much larger clone lies one base from this, so it may be a read error. It is likely a read error, because the conserved phenylalanine at the end of the CDR3 is missing. The rearrangement uses TRBV11-2 and TRBJ1-6; D is possibly TRBD1 (5 bases). Germline V CDR1 and CDR2: SGHAT, FQNNGV. The CDR3 length is 15 residues. V shed 7 bases and J shed 0 bases, with 10 bases lying between them. Here the CDR3 DNA reads TGTGCCAGCACCCCCGGGGGCTCCTATAATTCACCCCTCCACTTG. The encoded protein is CASTPGGSYNSPLHL.

This clonotype was detected ten times or more. V usage is TRBV7-9 and J usage is TRBJ2-2; D call uncertain. V was cut by 4 bases and J by 4 bases, with 7 bases left in between. The length of the CDR3 is 13 residues. Germline V lookup: CDR1 SEHNR, CDR2 FQNEAQ (reference sequence). CDR3 amino acids: CASSSTGTGELFF. Here the CDR3 DNA reads TGTGCCAGCAGCTCCACGGGCACCGGGGAGCTGTTTTTT.

The sample holds many counts of this clonotype. V is TRBV2 and J is TRBJ2-3, with a possible D match to TRBD2 (5 bases). Looked up from germline, CDR1 is SNHLY and CDR2 is FYNNEI. There are 14 residues in the CDR3. The germline V and J ends were trimmed by 2 bases and 3 bases, with 9 bases remaining between them. DNA for the CDR3: TGTGCCAGCAGTGAACTAGCAGGTACAGATACGCAGTATTTT. It yields the protein CASSELAGTDTQYF. The variable domain in full, with the rest retrieved from reference TRBV2 and TRBJ2-3, is EPEVTQTPSHQVTQMGQEVILRCVPISNHLYFYWYRQILGQKVEFLVSFYNNEISEKSEIFDDQFSVERPDGSNFTLKIRSTKLEDSAMYFCASSELAGTDTQYFGPGTRLTVL.

This clonotype was recorded at least ten times. The rearrangement joins TRBV7-2 to TRBJ2-1, with TRBD2 matching 9 bases. This CDR3 has 16 amino acids. J lost 6 bases, V lost 1 base, and 7 bases had no gene match. In germline, CDR1 is SGHTA, CDR2 FQGNSA. CDR3 loop: CASSLGAGGRGNEQFF. DNA of the CDR3: TGTGCCAGCAGCTTAGGAGCGGGAGGCCGGGGCAATGAGCAGTTCTTC.

As regards this clonotype: A clone one base away is much larger, so this may be a read error. This chain uses TRBV5-1 with TRBJ1-4; a weak D match, TRBD1 (5 bases). V was cut by 0 bases and J by 0 bases, with 15 bases left in between. This CDR3 is 18 amino acids long. Germline CDR1 SGHRS, CDR2 YFSETQ. The CDR3: CASSLVKGLLSTNEKLFF. As DNA, the CDR3 is TGCGCCAGCAGCTTGGTTAAGGGGCTACTTTCAACTAATGAAAAACTGTTTTTT.

Regarding this clonotype: A much larger clone lies a single base off, so this may be a read error. The J gene is TRBJ2-6, the V gene TRBV11-2; possible D gene TRBD1, 5 bases. The CDR3 length is 17 residues. Per the germline V gene, CDR1 is SGHAT and CDR2 is FQNNGV. This chain's CDR3 is CASSLGVAGSGASVLTF. As DNA, the CDR3 is TGTGCCAGCAGTCTAGGGGTCGCAGGCTCTGGGGCCAGCGTCCTGACTTTC.

The sample holds a few counts of this clonotype. The chain links TRBV24-1 to TRBJ2-1; 9 bases agree with TRBD2. The V gene's germline CDR1 is KGHDR and CDR2 SFDVKD. This CDR3 contains 17 residues. The V segment lost 5 bases and the J segment 8 bases; nucleotides outside the gene matches: 15. In DNA, the CDR3 is TGTGCCACCAGTGGTCCACCGGGACTAGCCCTCGTCGATGAGCAGTTCTTC. It encodes CATSGPPGLALVDEQFF.

This clonotype showed up just a few times. This chain connects TRBV21-1 to TRBJ2-7; the D call in the table, TRBD2, was not verified against the DNA. TRBV21-1 has pseudogene status. CDR3 length: 16 amino acids. The CDR3 region has the DNA TGTGCCAGCAGCAAAGGGGAGGACGGACCCTCCTACGAGCAGTACTTC. It encodes CASSKGEDGPSYEQYF.

This clonotype was seen more than once but under ten times. The rearrangement joins TRBV7-9 to TRBJ1-1; TRBD1 matches at 10 bases. V shed 5 bases and J 1 base; nucleotides not matched to a gene: 10. The CDR3 spans 17 residues. Germline loops: CDR1 SEHNR, CDR2 FQNEAQ (reference sequence). DNA of the CDR3: TGTGCCAGCAGCCTTGTCCCGGGACAGGGGACGAACACTGAAGCTTTCTTT. The encoded protein is CASSLVPGQGTNTEAFF.

This clonotype was found a few times. A read error may account for a junction end that differs from germline. V is TRBV11-2 and J is TRBJ1-5, with D perhaps TRBD1 (6 bases). Germline CDR1 reads SGHAT; CDR2 reads FQNNGV. The length of the CDR3 is 16 residues. CDR3 nucleotides: TGTGCCGGCAGCCAACAGAACAGGGTTAGCAATCAGCCCCAGCATTTT. Protein product: CAGSQQNRVSNQPQHF.

Turning to this clonotype: A junction boundary mismatches the germline segment, possibly from a read error. The chain is built from TRBV4-1 and TRBJ2-5, with D unclear. The CDR3 runs 15 residues. Germline assignment: CDR1 MGHRA and CDR2 YSYEKL. The CDR3, as DNA: TGCGCCAGCGGCCAAGTAGGGAATTCGGCTGAGACCCAGTACTTC. It encodes CASGQVGNSAETQYF.

V and J are TRBV19 and TRBJ1-5; 9 bases are a match to TRBD1. The ends lost 3 bases at V and 3 bases at J; junction bases unmatched: 3. Per the germline V gene, CDR1 is LNHDA and CDR2 is SQIVND (reference sequence). This CDR3 has 15 residues. The CDR3 DNA is TGTGCCAGTAGTATTCGGGACAGGGACAATCAGCCCCAGCATTTT. Translated: CASSIRDRDNQPQHF.

There are many counts of this clonotype. The chain carries TRBV7-9 and TRBJ2-5; unclear D gene. Germline CDR1 SEHNR, CDR2 FQNEAQ (reference sequence). Trimming took off 5 bases at V and 5 bases at J, with 9 bases between the two ends. This CDR3 region has 12 residues. CDR3 region: CASSGVRETQYF. In DNA form, the CDR3 reads TGTGCCAGCAGCGGGGTTCGGGAGACCCAGTACTTC.

The chain joins TRBV6-2 or TRBV6-3 to TRBJ2-7, with a possible D match to TRBD2 (6 bases). This CDR3 is 14 amino acids long. Germline V CDR1 and CDR2: MNHEY, SVGEGT. Trimming took off 6 bases at V and 3 bases at J, with 15 bases between the two ends. The DNA of the CDR3 is TGTGCCAGCAGCGGGAGCCCAGCGGACTACGAGCAGTACTTC. Translation gives CASSGSPADYEQYF.

This chain connects TRBV28 to TRBJ2-1; 9 nucleotides agree with TRBD1. The germline V gene encodes CDR1 MDHEN and CDR2 SYDVKM. CDR3 length: 19 amino acids. Trimming at V came to 5 bases and at J to 3 bases, leaving 17 bases not matched to a gene. CDR3 sequence: CASSPGDRVGLGFYNEQFF. CDR3 coding DNA: TGTGCCAGCAGTCCAGGGGACAGGGTAGGATTGGGGTTCTACAATGAGCAGTTCTTC.

Note on this clonotype: This may be a read error: a much more frequent sequence differs by one nucleotide. The V call is TRBV29-1, the J call TRBJ2-7, with D perhaps matching TRBD1 or TRBD2 (5 bases each). The CDR3 extends over 12 amino acids. Looked up from germline, CDR1 is SQVTM and CDR2 is ANQGSEA. This CDR3 is CSARKGTYERYF. The CDR3 nucleotides are TGCAGCGCTCGGAAGGGGACCTACGAGCGGTACTTC.

The chain couples TRBV2 to TRBJ1-3; no clear D gene. This CDR3 has 13 amino acids. CDR1 SNHLY and CDR2 FYNNEI come from the germline V gene. V was clipped by 6 bases and J by 2 bases, with 8 bases between them. CDR3 sequence: CASRRPPGNTIYF. The CDR3 nucleotides are TGTGCCAGCAGACGTCCTCCTGGAAACACCATATATTTT.